This entry features one T cell receptor (beta chain) sequence. The antigen is undetermined. The trim removed 4 bases at V and 1 base at J, leaving 12 bases unmatched. Germline CDR1 and CDR2: LNHDA and SQIVND (reference sequence). The CDR3 is made up of 17 amino acids. Lymphocytes (intraepithelial and lamina propria) were released by processing the graft tissue. The protocol was immunoSEQ multiplex PCR, while the TCRdb copy is restricted to in-frame clones and leaves out a portion. Of around 17,000 clones listed, roughly 80% were seen once; the top ten hold around 7.8%. This sample stems from a study of graft-versus-host responses after intestinal transplantation. General study results and limits: Within the allografts of patients who had graft-donor T cell macrochimerism, graft-versus-host to host-versus-graft clonal ratios were high.

The receptor comes from a human patient who received an intestinal transplant, so some T cells may come from the graft donor. V usage is TRBV19 and J usage is TRBJ1-1; 7 bases are a match to TRBD1. The material sequenced was ileum tissue, taken approximately 450 days after intestinal transplant. CDR3 in DNA: TGTGCCAGTAGTAACCGGAAGACAGGGTGGGGGAACACTGAAGCTTTCTTT. Its protein is CASSNRKTGWGNTEAFF.